The clone carrying this T cell receptor (beta chain) showed up just a few times. Its antigen is not identified. The sample comes from a study of tissue T cells after allogeneic stem cell transplantation. The study, taken as a whole, reports: Tissue-detected TCR repertoire was only partly captured by blood and spleen T cells. Motif-based clustering found tissue-specific repertoire signatures shared across patients, though few clones were shared.

Autopsy tissues spanned esophagus to rectum, liver, skin, and lymphoid organs including spleen. CDR3 sequences, V/J genes, frequencies and template counts came from survey-depth TCRbeta sequencing. The protocol was immunoSEQ multiplex PCR, while the TCRdb copy is restricted to in-frame clones and leaves out a portion. The repertoire holds 5,500 to 8,500 clones, with less than 60% as singletons. This receptor was taken from a female donor at least 60 years old with lung cancer. Material: duodenum tissue, obtained at autopsy.

The CDR3 DNA reads as TGTGCCACCAGCAGAGTTACCGGGGCCGGGGGTCAGCCCCAGCATTTT. The encoded protein is CATSRVTGAGGQPQHF. The chain couples TRBV15 to TRBJ1-5; TRBD1 is a possible D gene (5 bases). The V end lost 1 base, the J end lost 6 bases, and 16 bases lay between the germline ends. CDR1 is LNHNV and CDR2 is YYDKDF in the germline V gene (reference sequence). The CDR3 is 16 residues long.